Each of the 26 T cell receptor beta chains below was sequenced from the same sample in a study of shared clonotypes between healthy human individuals. CD45RO-negative CD8 cells positively selected for CCR7 made up the naive population, which excluded terminally differentiated effector memory CD45RA+ cells. Some clones are missing from TCRdb's copy, which holds only in-frame ones; the method was immunoSEQ multiplex PCR. The table has about 2.2 million clones, 80% to 95% seen once; the top ten hold over 1.5%. The sample was naive CD8+ T cells from PBMCs. Receptors were obtained from a young man in good health. Some clones in this sample may be carry-over from other donors' samples.

The V call is TRBV9, the J call TRBJ1-3; D is ambiguous. V lost 3 bases and J lost 0, with 4 bases in between. The CDR3 is 13 amino acids. Per germline, CDR1 SGDLS and CDR2 YYNGEE. The CDR3 loop reads CASSEASGNTIYF. The CDR3 coding sequence is TGTGCCAGCAGCGAGGCCTCTGGAAACACCATATATTTT.

The chain couples TRBV4-3 to TRBJ2-3; D is perhaps TRBD2 (5 bases). Germline CDR1 is LGHNA and CDR2 is YSLEER. Trimming pared 2 bases from V and 0 bases from J, leaving 12 bases between. This CDR3 is built from 16 residues. The CDR3 reads CASSQLEGMSTDTQYF. CDR3 DNA sequence: TGCGCCAGCAGCCAACTAGAGGGCATGAGCACAGATACGCAGTATTTT.

This rearrangement joins TRBV6-6 to TRBJ1-2; TRBD1 matches at 11 bases. Trimming cost V 5 bases and J 8 bases; bases outside gene matches: 4. The CDR3 covers 13 residues. CDR1 is MNHNY, CDR2 SVGAGI, per germline (reference sequence). CDR3 protein: CASSDGTGGGYTF. CDR3 nucleotides: TGTGCCAGCAGTGATGGGACAGGGGGAGGCTACACCTTC.

The chain carries TRBV7-8 and TRBJ2-1, with D unclear. Germline V gene lookup returns CDR1 SGHVS and CDR2 FQNEAQ. Deletions cut 1 base from V and 7 bases from J, with 14 bases between. This CDR3 comprises 15 residues. The CDR3 DNA reads TGTGCCAGCAGCTTAGGTGAAGGGCTTTCGAATGAGCAGTTCTTC. This gives the protein CASSLGEGLSNEQFF.

The V gene is TRBV5-4, the J gene TRBJ2-1; either TRBD1 or TRBD2 may fit D (5 bases each). The germline V gene has CDR1 SGHNT and CDR2 YYREEE (reference sequence). The CDR3 runs 15 residues. V lost 2 bases and J 0 bases, leaving 9 bases between the germline ends. Here the CDR3 reads CASSFRGTSYNEQFF. The CDR3 DNA reads as TGTGCCAGCAGCTTTCGGGGCACCTCCTACAATGAGCAGTTCTTC.

V is TRBV5-1 and J is TRBJ2-1, with D tentatively TRBD2 (6 bases). This CDR3 has 15 residues. The ends were cut back, 4 bases at V and 5 bases at J, with 16 bases in the middle. Germline values: CDR1 SGHRS, CDR2 YFSETQ. CDR3 region: CASSPAASADNEQFF. DNA for the CDR3: TGCGCCAGCAGCCCGGCGGCTAGCGCGGACAATGAGCAGTTCTTC.

In DNA, the CDR3 is TGTGCCTGGGCAGGGGGCCGCCCCTACGAGCAGTACTTC. Protein sequence: CAWAGGRPYEQYF. This chain links TRBV30 with TRBJ2-5, with 8 bases aligning to TRBD1. Gene TRBJ2-7 matches the end of the DNA better, so the J call may be wrong. CDR3 length equals 13 residues. Looked up from germline, CDR1 is GTSNPN and CDR2 is SVGIG (reference sequence).

The V and J genes are TRBV27 and TRBJ2-7, with 7 positions matching TRBD2. The trim removed 8 bases at V and 3 bases at J, leaving 10 bases unmatched. The CDR3 runs to 14 residues. Germline loops: CDR1 MNHEY, CDR2 SMNVEV (reference sequence). The CDR3 DNA sequence: TGTGCCAGCTCATGGGGGGGACCCGACTACGAGCAGTACTTC. Its translation: CASSWGGPDYEQYF.

This clone showed up just once. The chain links TRBV5-8 to TRBJ2-1; D is ambiguous. Germline V gives CDR1 SGHTS, CDR2 YDEGEE. The CDR3 has 14 amino acids. V gave up 0 bases and J gave up 2 bases, with 6 bases separating them. The DNA of the CDR3 is TGTGCCAGCAGCTTGGCAGACACCTACAATGAGCAGTTCTTC. Translating gives CASSLADTYNEQFF.

This clone has just one count. V gene TRBV9 combines with J gene TRBJ2-3, with D tentatively TRBD1 or TRBD2 (6 bases each). Deletions cut 7 bases from V and 4 bases from J, with 22 bases between. The CDR3 has 16 amino acids. The germline gives CDR1 SGDLS, CDR2 YYNGEE. The CDR3 DNA follows: TGTGCCAGCGCATCCCCCCCGGGGGCCGTCGCAGATACGCAGTATTTT. This translates into CASASPPGAVADTQYF.

About this clone: Distinct nucleotide sequences in the sample also encode this CDR3. V is TRBV6-5 and J is TRBJ1-1; D possibly corresponds to TRBD1 (6 bases). Germline CDR1 and CDR2: MNHEY and SVGAGI. V was pared by 0 bases and J by 4 bases, with 9 bases between. The CDR3 loop spans 14 amino acids. Written as DNA, the CDR3 is TGTGCCAGCAGTTACTCGGAAGGGGGCACTGAAGCTTTCTTT. Amino acid sequence: CASSYSEGGTEAFF.

The genes are TRBV7-3 and TRBJ2-2; no firm D call. The CDR3 is made up of 16 amino acids. Trimming left V 5 bases short and J 4 bases short, with 17 bases between. Germline lookup yields CDR1 SGHTA and CDR2 FQGTGA. Written as DNA, the CDR3 is TGTGCCAGCAGCAACTTAGGATCAGGAAGCACCGGGGAGCTGTTTTTT. The encoded protein is CASSNLGSGSTGELFF.

The chain joins TRBV28 to TRBJ2-2; 9 bases line up with TRBD2. With V trimmed by 5 bases and J by 8 bases, 21 bases remained unmatched. Germline CDR1 reads MDHEN; CDR2 reads SYDVKM. This CDR3 region has 19 residues. The CDR3 nucleotides are TGTGCCAGCAGTCCAGCCAATCGGCGGGAGGGCTCTGTAGCGGGGGAGCTGTTTTTT. Translating it yields CASSPANRREGSVAGELFF.

This sequence joins TRBV9 and TRBJ2-7; TRBD1 aligns across 7 bases. This CDR3 region has 14 residues. Germline loops: CDR1 SGDLS, CDR2 YYNGEE. V lost 8 bases and J lost 0; bases outside the gene matches: 8. CDR3 in amino acids: CASGTGASSYEQYF. DNA of the CDR3: TGTGCCAGTGGTACAGGGGCTAGCTCCTACGAGCAGTACTTC.

The chain has TRBV6-5 and TRBJ1-3; no reliable D call. Trimming took off 6 bases at V and 0 bases at J, with 12 bases between the two ends. Germline assignment: CDR1 MNHEY and CDR2 SVGAGI. There are 15 residues in the CDR3. Here the CDR3 DNA reads TGTGCCAGCAGACCCGACCGTAACTCTGGAAACACCATATATTTT. Translated, it gives CASRPDRNSGNTIYF.

V gene TRBV28 combines with J gene TRBJ1-2, with D perhaps TRBD1 (5 bases). V shed 5 bases and J shed 6 bases, with 16 bases lying between them. CDR1 is MDHEN, CDR2 SYDVKM, per germline. This CDR3 region has 14 residues. The CDR3 loop is CASSAQPGVDGYTF. The CDR3 DNA sequence: TGTGCCAGCAGTGCTCAGCCGGGGGTTGATGGCTACACCTTC.

This clone was recorded once. The V and J genes are TRBV4-1 and TRBJ1-5, with D possibly matching TRBD1 (5 bases). Trimming cost V 0 bases and J 11 bases, with 23 bases left between them. This CDR3 region has 17 residues. Germline lookup yields CDR1 MGHRA and CDR2 YSYEKL. Written as DNA, the CDR3 is TGCGCCAGCAGCCAAGAGCTAACAAAGGGGACCCATTTCACCCAGCATTTT. Translating it yields CASSQELTKGTHFTQHF.

The DNA for the CDR3 is TGTGCCAGCTCACCGGCCGTGAATGAGCAGTTCTTC. It is translated as CASSPAVNEQFF. The genes are TRBV18 and TRBJ2-1; D uncertain. The V gene's germline CDR1 is KGHSH and CDR2 LQKENI. V gave up 3 bases and J gave up 7 bases, with 7 bases separating them. The CDR3 has 12 residues. The full variable domain, completed using reference TRBV18 and TRBJ2-1, is NAGVMQNPRHLVRRRGQEARLRCSPMKGHSHVYWYRQLPEEGLKFMVYLQKENIIDESGMPKERFSAEFPKEGPSILRIQQVVRGDSAAYFCASSPAVNEQFFGPGTRLTVL.

The chain carries TRBV27 and TRBJ1-1, with TRBD1 matching over 8 bases. CDR3 length equals 13 residues. V shed 9 bases and J 4 bases; nucleotides not matched to a gene: 7. In germline, CDR1 is MNHEY, CDR2 SMNVEV (reference sequence). CDR3: CASCRGQGTEAFF. The CDR3 region has the DNA TGTGCCAGTTGCAGGGGGCAGGGCACTGAAGCTTTCTTT.

V gene TRBV25-1 combines with J gene TRBJ1-4, with D maybe TRBD1 (6 bases). Per germline, CDR1 MGHDK and CDR2 SYGVNS. Trimming shortened V by 3 bases and J by 3 bases, and 17 bases separated the two germline ends. The CDR3 is 17 amino acids. This chain's CDR3 is CASSDISTGAPNEKLFF. Here the CDR3 DNA reads TGTGCCAGCAGTGACATAAGTACGGGGGCCCCTAATGAAAAACTGTTTTTT. Filled out from reference TRBV25-1 and TRBJ1-4, the complete variable domain reads EADIYQTPRYLVIGTGKKITLECSQTMGHDKMYWYQQDPGMELHLIHYSYGVNSTEKGDLSSESTVSRIRTEHFPLTLESARPSHTSQYLCASSDISTGAPNEKLFFGSGTQLSVL.

The chain links TRBV4-1 to TRBJ2-3, with D possibly TRBD2 on 5 matching bases. The CDR3 is made up of 17 amino acids. The ends were cut back, 4 bases at V and 6 bases at J, with 23 bases in the middle. Germline V gene sequence: CDR1 MGHRA, CDR2 YSYEKL. The CDR3 reads CASSRKDSLAFLDTQYF. The CDR3 coding sequence is TGCGCCAGCAGCCGAAAGGACTCATTAGCGTTTCTTGATACGCAGTATTTT.

The chain uses TRBV11-2 and TRBJ2-2; no firm D call. The germline V gene has CDR1 SGHAT and CDR2 FQNNGV. The CDR3 contains 16 residues. Trimming left V 3 bases short and J 6 bases short, with 17 bases between. CDR3 residues: CASSFPKVMSAGELFF. CDR3 bases: TGTGCCAGCAGCTTCCCCAAGGTTATGTCTGCCGGGGAGCTGTTTTTT.

The CDR3: CASSVAKPYEQYF. CDR3 coding DNA: TGTGCCAGCAGTGTCGCTAAACCCTACGAGCAGTACTTC. The genes are TRBV27 and TRBJ2-7; D remains unclear. This CDR3 comprises 13 residues. With 5 bases removed from V and 2 bases from J, the gap between germline ends came to 10 bases. Germline V gene sequence: CDR1 MNHEY, CDR2 SMNVEV (reference sequence).

This clone was detected only once. The chain employs TRBV27 and TRBJ1-4; possibly TRBD1 for D (5 bases). This CDR3 is 14 amino acids long. V lost 9 bases and J 3 bases, leaving 14 bases between the germline ends. Germline CDR1 and CDR2: MNHEY and SMNVEV (reference sequence). The CDR3 sequence: CASASGPANEKLFF. The CDR3 DNA reads TGTGCCAGTGCTTCGGGGCCTGCTAATGAAAAACTGTTTTTT.

The CDR3 region is CASSLQREVYNEQFF. CDR3 bases: TGTGCCAGCAGTTTACAACGGGAGGTCTACAATGAGCAGTTCTTC. The chain links TRBV28 to TRBJ2-1; 7 positions match TRBD2. With V trimmed by 2 bases and J by 3 bases, 4 bases remained unmatched. Per germline, CDR1 MDHEN and CDR2 SYDVKM. The CDR3 runs to 15 residues.

The chain is built from TRBV7-2 and TRBJ2-3; TRBD2 agrees at 15 bases. CDR3 length: 16 amino acids. The germline gives CDR1 SGHTA, CDR2 FQGNSA. After removal of 4 bases from V and 4 bases from J, the junction contained 3 bases not matched to a gene. This CDR3 reads CASSWTSGRASDTQYF. CDR3 coding DNA: TGTGCCAGCAGCTGGACTAGCGGGAGGGCCTCAGATACGCAGTATTTT.